The 18 T cell receptor beta chains in this list originate from one sample, sequenced in a study of beta chain features in type 1 diabetes. General study findings and limits: Among all four CD4+ subsets, Type 1 diabetes patients had TCRB CDR3s that were moderately but significantly shorter.

The antigens these receptors bind are not known. The authors reverse transcribed all of the isolated RNA, so sequencing captured expressed TCRB transcripts. Assay: immunoSEQ multiplex PCR; the TCRdb copy retains only in-frame clones and omits some. The data hold 150,000 to 190,000 clones, with about a tenth observed a single time. The sample comprised central memory CD4+ T cells from blood. The receptor set was obtained from a man aged 30 to 45 with type 1 diabetes.

This clone was picked up a small number of times. The chain joins TRBV5-1 to TRBJ2-3, with TRBD2 identical over 10 bases. Trimming cost V 4 bases and J 4 bases; bases outside gene matches: 6. The CDR3 has 15 residues. CDR1 and CDR2 from the germline V gene are SGHRS and YFSETQ. CDR3 nucleotide sequence: TGCGCCAGCAGCCTCATTGGGACTAGCGCAGATACGCAGTATTTT. This gives the protein CASSLIGTSADTQYF.

The rearrangement links TRBV11-2 to TRBJ2-1; D is unclear. There are 14 residues in the CDR3. CDR1 is SGHAT and CDR2 is FQNNGV in the germline V gene. V lost 2 bases, J lost 7 bases, and 12 bases lay in between. Here the CDR3 reads CASSLTSLHNEQFF. The CDR3 DNA follows: TGTGCCAGCAGCTTAACGTCCTTACATAATGAGCAGTTCTTC.

On this clone: The same CDR3 can be traced to other DNA sequences in this sample. The chain uses TRBV18 and TRBJ2-5; no reliable D call. Trimming shortened V by 2 bases and J by 2 bases, and 6 bases separated the two germline ends. The CDR3 has 13 amino acids. Germline V lookup: CDR1 KGHSH, CDR2 LQKENI. The CDR3 here is CASSPAQQETQYF. The CDR3 nucleotides read TGTGCCAGCTCACCAGCACAGCAAGAGACCCAGTACTTC.

The table lists this clone with a few counts. The chain has TRBV5-1 and TRBJ2-3; 7 nucleotides align to TRBD1. V lost 6 bases to trimming and J lost 1 base; unmatched junction nucleotides: 8. The length of the CDR3 is 15 residues. Germline CDR1 and CDR2: SGHRS and YFSETQ. This chain's CDR3 is CASIPGTARTDTQYF. For the CDR3, the DNA is TGCGCCAGCATCCCTGGGACAGCGCGCACAGATACGCAGTATTTT.

In its sample, this clone was seen a few times. V usage is TRBV7-9 and J usage is TRBJ2-1, with 9 nucleotides matching TRBD1. The length of the CDR3 is 15 residues. CDR1 is SEHNR, CDR2 FQNEAQ, per germline (reference sequence). The V and J ends lost 1 base and 4 bases, in that order; junction bases with no gene match: 2. The CDR3 region is CASSLGQGDYNEQFF. The CDR3 region has the DNA TGTGCCAGCAGCTTAGGACAGGGGGATTACAATGAGCAGTTCTTC.

The gene calls are TRBV28 and TRBJ2-1; 10 nucleotides align to TRBD2. Germline V lookup: CDR1 MDHEN, CDR2 SYDVKM. This CDR3 region has 16 residues. Trimming cost V 3 bases and J 6 bases; bases outside gene matches: 8. As DNA, the CDR3 is TGTGCCAGCAGTTTCCCCCTAGCGGGAGTTGGCAATGAGCAGTTCTTC. It specifies CASSFPLAGVGNEQFF.

The chain is built from TRBV7-9 and TRBJ2-2; D is possibly TRBD2 (6 bases). CDR3 length: 14 amino acids. Between the trimmed V and J ends, which lost 5 bases and 5 bases, there was a span of 12 bases. Germline V CDR1 and CDR2: SEHNR, FQNEAQ (reference sequence). CDR3: CASSPRLGTGELFF. The CDR3 nucleotides are TGTGCCAGCAGCCCCCGACTAGGAACCGGGGAGCTGTTTTTT.

CDR3 sequence: CASRRLGEAFF. CDR3 coding DNA: TGTGCCAGCAGGAGACTGGGTGAAGCTTTCTTT. The chain uses TRBV7-9 and TRBJ1-1; D ambiguous. CDR3 length: 11 amino acids. Germline CDR1 reads SEHNR; CDR2 reads FQNEAQ (reference sequence). Trimming stripped 6 bases from V and 7 bases from J, with 9 bases between.

This clone was recorded a few times. This chain connects TRBV7-3 to TRBJ2-5; D is unclear. CDR3 length: 13 amino acids. Trimming pared 5 bases from V and 0 bases from J, leaving 7 bases between. From germline, CDR1 is SGHTA and CDR2 FQGTGA. CDR3 coding DNA: TGTGCCAGCAGCCTCCGGGACCAAGAGACCCAGTACTTC. Its protein is CASSLRDQETQYF.

The CDR3 region is CASSRTSGSADTQYF. In DNA form, the CDR3 reads TGTGCCAGTAGTAGGACTAGCGGGAGCGCAGATACGCAGTATTTT. The rearrangement joins TRBV19 to TRBJ2-3; 13 bases line up with TRBD2. The CDR3 consists of 15 residues. V trimming: 4 bases; J trimming: 4 bases; junction bases outside the gene matches: 2. Germline-derived CDR1 and CDR2 are LNHDA and SQIVND (reference sequence).

The chain carries TRBV5-6 and TRBJ1-1; no clear D. Germline CDR1 is SGHDT and CDR2 is YYEEEE. V shed 4 bases and J shed 5 bases, with 15 bases lying between them. CDR3 length: 14 residues. The DNA of the CDR3 is TGTGCCAGCAGCCGGGGTCTACTCGGAACTGAAGCTTTCTTT. Translating gives CASSRGLLGTEAFF.

The chain couples TRBV29-1 to TRBJ1-2; possibly TRBD1 for D (6 bases). Trimming pared 4 bases from V and 3 bases from J, leaving 12 bases between. This CDR3 region has 13 residues. Germline CDR1 reads SQVTM; CDR2 reads ANQGSEA. CDR3 loop: CSVGGGHHYGYTF. The DNA for the CDR3 is TGCAGCGTTGGTGGGGGCCACCACTATGGCTACACCTTC.

This chain links TRBV29-1 with TRBJ1-1, with a possible D match to TRBD1 (6 bases). V was shortened by 6 bases and J by 0 bases, with 14 bases between the two germline ends. Per germline, CDR1 SQVTM and CDR2 ANQGSEA. This CDR3 comprises 14 residues. This CDR3 reads CSVRTVALNTEAFF. In nucleotides, the CDR3 is TGCAGCGTGCGGACAGTTGCCTTGAACACTGAAGCTTTCTTT.

This clone was found once. The CDR3 region is CASSGPAGSATNEKLFF. The CDR3 coding sequence is TGTGCCAGCAGCGGACCTGCGGGGAGTGCTACTAATGAAAAACTGTTTTTT. The V gene is TRBV9, the J gene TRBJ1-4; D gene ambiguous. The CDR3 loop spans 17 amino acids. The germline V gene encodes CDR1 SGDLS and CDR2 YYNGEE. Trimming left V 3 bases short and J 2 bases short, with 17 bases between. Looking up the rest from reference TRBV9 and TRBJ1-4 gives the full variable domain: DSGVTQTPKHLITATGQRVTLRCSPRSGDLSVYWYQQSLDQGLQFLIQYYNGEERAKGNILERFSAQQFPDLHSELNLSSLELGDSALYFCASSGPAGSATNEKLFFGSGTQLSVL.

The chain links TRBV5-1 to TRBJ1-2; tentative D call: TRBD1 (5 bases). With 3 bases removed from V and 1 base from J, the gap between germline ends came to 10 bases. Per the germline V gene, CDR1 is SGHRS and CDR2 is YFSETQ. The CDR3 has 14 amino acids. The CDR3 loop is CASSWGTGNYGYTF. DNA for the CDR3: TGCGCCAGCAGCTGGGGCACCGGTAACTATGGCTACACCTTC.

The V and J genes are TRBV4-3 and TRBJ1-1; TRBD1 might be the D (6 bases). Between the trimmed V and J ends, which lost 0 bases and 0 bases, there was a span of 14 bases. Germline CDR1 and CDR2: LGHNA and YSLEER. The CDR3 has 17 residues. The CDR3 loop reads CASSQDLQGMLNTEAFF. For the CDR3, the DNA is TGCGCCAGCAGCCAAGATCTGCAGGGGATGTTGAACACTGAAGCTTTCTTT.

This chain uses TRBV5-4 with TRBJ2-7, with 7 positions matching TRBD1. Germline values: CDR1 SGHNT, CDR2 YYREEE (reference sequence). The CDR3 is made up of 18 amino acids. Trimming removed 0 bases from V and 1 base from J; junction bases left unmatched: 13. This chain's CDR3 is CASSLGQSLPGGSYEQYF. DNA of the CDR3: TGTGCCAGCAGCTTGGGACAGTCCCTCCCAGGGGGATCCTACGAGCAGTACTTC.

Only a few counts were recorded for this clone. This chain uses TRBV29-1 with TRBJ2-7; tentative D call: TRBD2 (5 bases). There are 12 residues in the CDR3. Germline CDR1 SQVTM, CDR2 ANQGSEA. V lost 4 bases and J lost 1, with 8 bases in between. This CDR3 is CSVGTDSYEQYF. The CDR3 nucleotides read TGCAGCGTTGGGACTGATTCCTACGAGCAGTACTTC.